A single sample is the source of the 7 T cell receptor beta chains below, sequenced in a study of blood T cell repertoires in COVID-19. Produced via immunoSEQ multiplex PCR; TCRdb's table is partial and in-frame only. Here the sample spans roughly 100,000 clones, about nine tenths being singletons. Sequences were obtained from peripheral blood. All receptors come from a woman aged 80 or over in a cohort sampled during active COVID-19.

The genes are TRBV3-1 (or the pseudogene TRBV3-2) and TRBJ1-1, with no clear D. Per the germline V gene, CDR1 is LGHDT and CDR2 is YNNKEL (reference sequence). CDR3 length: 15 residues. V lost 4 bases to trimming and J lost 1 base, with 13 bases between them. CDR3 protein: CASSPRGATNTEAFF. CDR3 coding DNA: TGTGCCAGCAGCCCCCGGGGAGCAACGAACACTGAAGCTTTCTTT.

This chain joins TRBV28 and TRBJ1-5; D remains unclear. V was cut by 2 bases and J by 0 bases, with 8 bases left in between. The CDR3 is 15 residues long. CDR1 is MDHEN, CDR2 SYDVKM, per germline. The CDR3 DNA reads TGTGCCAGCAGTTTACCCCTTCTTAGCAATCAGCCCCAGCATTTT. Translated: CASSLPLLSNQPQHF.

Worth noting for this clone: The junction and the germline gene differ at one end; a read error may be behind it. The V call is TRBV7-7, the J call TRBJ2-1, with 9 bases lining up with TRBD2. The CDR3 is 15 amino acids. From germline, CDR1 is SSHAT and CDR2 FNYEAQ (reference sequence). The CDR3 sequence is CASSLGLAGTDEQFF. CDR3 DNA sequence: TGTGCTAGCAGCTTGGGTCTAGCGGGAACCGATGAGCAGTTCTTC.

The genes are TRBV28 and TRBJ2-5; D unresolved. The CDR3 contains 11 residues. Trimming left V 7 bases short and J 4 bases short, with 7 bases between. Germline values: CDR1 MDHEN, CDR2 SYDVKM. The CDR3 reads CASTLSETQYF. In nucleotides, the CDR3 is TGTGCCAGCACCCTTTCAGAGACCCAGTACTTC.

The V gene is TRBV7-3, the J gene TRBJ1-2, with 11 positions matching TRBD1. The CDR3 extends over 14 amino acids. The junction had 5 bases not matched to a gene; V was cut back by 3 bases and J by 8 bases. The V gene's germline CDR1 is SGHTA and CDR2 FQGTGA. For the CDR3, the DNA is TGTGCCAGCAGCTTCGGGGACAGGGGGAGCGGCTACACCTTC. Translating gives CASSFGDRGSGYTF.

J is TRBJ1-2 and V is TRBV19; the D gene is possibly TRBD1 (5 bases). From germline, CDR1 is LNHDA and CDR2 SQIVND (reference sequence). CDR3 length: 12 amino acids. Trimming pared 9 bases from V and 7 bases from J, leaving 15 bases between. CDR3 sequence (DNA): TGTGCCAGCCACCACCTGGGGGGTGGCTACACCTTC. It is translated as CASHHLGGGYTF. The full variable domain, in which reference TRBV19 and TRBJ1-2 provide the parts outside the CDR3, is DGGITQSPKYLFRKEGQNVTLSCEQNLNHDAMYWYRQDPGQGLRLIYYSQIVNDFQKGDIAEGYSVSREKKESFPLTVTSAQKNPTAFYLCASHHLGGGYTFGSGTRLTVV.

V usage is TRBV30 and J usage is TRBJ2-3, with D unresolved. V was cut by 0 bases and J by 5 bases, with 3 bases left in between. The germline CDR1 and CDR2 sequences are GTSNPN and SVGIG (reference sequence). This CDR3 has 11 residues. The CDR3 spells CAWSVVDTQYF. CDR3 DNA: TGTGCCTGGAGTGTCGTAGATACGCAGTATTTT.